Shown below are 20 T cell receptor beta chains from a single sample sequenced in a study of blood T cell repertoires in COVID-19. TCRdb keeps only in-frame clones here, not all; method: immunoSEQ multiplex PCR. This table holds nearly 100,000 clones, 86% found once. The sample taken for sequencing was peripheral blood. The receptors derive from a man older than 75 with acute or convalescent COVID-19.

V gene TRBV18 combines with J gene TRBJ1-5; no definite D call. The germline gives CDR1 KGHSH, CDR2 LQKENI. This CDR3 contains 15 residues. Deletions cut 3 bases from V and 0 bases from J, with 9 bases between. The DNA for the CDR3 is TGTGCCAGCTCACCTGGCACGTCTAGCAATCAGCCCCAGCATTTT. This codes for CASSPGTSSNQPQHF. Full variable domain (missing parts from reference TRBV18 and TRBJ1-5): NAGVMQNPRHLVRRRGQEARLRCSPMKGHSHVYWYRQLPEEGLKFMVYLQKENIIDESGMPKERFSAEFPKEGPSILRIQQVVRGDSAAYFCASSPGTSSNQPQHFGDGTRLSIL.

The rearrangement links TRBV28 to TRBJ2-7; D remains ambiguous. The CDR3 length is 13 residues. Germline values: CDR1 MDHEN, CDR2 SYDVKM. V was shortened by 5 bases and J by 4 bases, with 12 bases between the two germline ends. CDR3 residues: CASSPPLEYEQYF. As DNA, the CDR3 is TGTGCCAGCAGTCCCCCGTTGGAGTACGAGCAGTACTTC.

The chain employs TRBV5-1 and TRBJ1-2, with D hard to call. Germline V gene lookup returns CDR1 SGHRS and CDR2 YFSETQ. The CDR3 is 12 amino acids. With 4 bases removed from V and 8 bases from J, the gap between germline ends came to 12 bases. In nucleotides, the CDR3 is TGCGCCAGCAGCCCCCGCGGCGGGGGCTACACCTTC. This translates into CASSPRGGGYTF.

The chain recombines TRBV7-2 with TRBJ1-5; D remains ambiguous. CDR3 size: 16 residues. CDR1 SGHTA and CDR2 FQGNSA come from the germline V gene. V was shortened by 1 base and J by 4 bases, with 14 bases between the two germline ends. CDR3 region: CASSLVIGPVNQPQHF. The CDR3 bases are TGTGCCAGCAGCTTAGTAATCGGTCCGGTAAATCAGCCCCAGCATTTT.

V is TRBV14 and J is TRBJ2-3; 7 bases map to TRBD1. This CDR3 has 16 amino acids. The ends lost 4 bases at V and 9 bases at J; junction bases unmatched: 16. The germline V gene has CDR1 SGHDN and CDR2 FVKESK. CDR3 in amino acids: CASSLAPDRERITQYF. In DNA, the CDR3 is TGTGCCAGCAGCCTGGCCCCCGACAGGGAGAGAATAACGCAGTATTTT. Complete variable domain (other parts from reference TRBV14 and TRBJ2-3): EAGVTQFPSHSVIEKGQTVTLRCDPISGHDNLYWYRRVMGKEIKFLLHFVKESKQDESGMPNNRFLAERTGGTYSTLKVQPAELEDSGVYFCASSLAPDRERITQYFGPGTRLTVL.

V and J are TRBV5-6 and TRBJ1-5; D unresolved. Germline V gives CDR1 SGHDT, CDR2 YYEEEE. There are 15 residues in the CDR3. V was shortened by 0 bases and J by 4 bases, with 11 bases between the two germline ends. The CDR3 DNA reads as TGTGCCAGCAGCTTGGGAGTTAGCGGGAATCAGCCCCAGCATTTT. It specifies CASSLGVSGNQPQHF. The complete variable domain, with remaining parts taken from reference TRBV5-6 and TRBJ1-5, reads DAGVTQSPTHLIKTRGQQVTLRCSPKSGHDTVSWYQQALGQGPQFIFQYYEEEERQRGNFPDRFSGHQFPNYSSELNVNALLLGDSALYLCASSLGVSGNQPQHFGDGTRLSIL.

This chain uses TRBV7-2 with TRBJ1-3; TRBD1 might be the D (5 bases). Germline assignment: CDR1 SGHTA and CDR2 FQGNSA. This CDR3 contains 14 residues. V was shortened by 5 bases and J by 4 bases, with 12 bases between the two germline ends. The CDR3 nucleotides read TGTGCCAGCAGCCCTTTAAGGGGAGGAAACACCATATATTTT. Translated, it gives CASSPLRGGNTIYF.

V is TRBV24-1 and J is TRBJ2-1, with 11 nucleotides matching TRBD2. Germline V gives CDR1 KGHDR, CDR2 SFDVKD. Trimming at V came to 4 bases and at J to 7 bases, leaving 8 bases not matched to a gene. This CDR3 spans 16 amino acids. The CDR3 spells CATSDPSSGRINEQFF. Written as DNA, the CDR3 is TGTGCCACCAGTGACCCATCTAGCGGGAGGATTAATGAGCAGTTCTTC.

The genes are TRBV6-5 and TRBJ2-4; 8 positions agree with TRBD1. Germline V gene data show CDR1 as MNHEY and CDR2 as SVGAGI. V gave up 7 bases and J gave up 0 bases; unmatched junction bases: 2. The CDR3 has 14 residues. CDR3 coding DNA: TGTGCCAGCAAACAGGGGGTAGCCAAAAACATTCAGTACTTC. Translated: CASKQGVAKNIQYF.

This chain links TRBV10-2 with TRBJ2-1; D perhaps matches TRBD2 (6 bases). Trimming cost V 3 bases and J 8 bases, with 20 bases left between them. This CDR3 is built from 16 residues. Per the germline V gene, CDR1 is WSHSY and CDR2 is SAAADI. The CDR3 DNA follows: TGCGCCAGCAGTGACTACGGAGGGCGTGTGATGGATGAGCAGTTCTTC. Translating gives CASSDYGGRVMDEQFF.

J is TRBJ1-6 and V is TRBV19; 7 positions match TRBD1. Germline V CDR1 and CDR2: LNHDA, SQIVND (reference sequence). The junction had 7 bases not matched to a gene; V was cut back by 5 bases and J by 9 bases. The CDR3 spans 14 residues. CDR3 protein: CASSSGTELSPLHF. The CDR3 coding sequence is TGTGCCAGTAGTTCTGGGACAGAACTTTCACCCCTCCACTTT.

The chain couples TRBV5-8 to TRBJ1-1, with D uncertain. The ends were cut back, 4 bases at V and 5 bases at J, with 9 bases in the middle. The length of the CDR3 is 12 residues. The V gene's germline CDR1 is SGHTS and CDR2 YDEGEE. The CDR3 DNA reads as TGTGCCAGCAGCCAACTCGGGACTGAAGCTTTCTTT. This codes for CASSQLGTEAFF.

This chain uses TRBV7-9 with TRBJ1-6; D unclear. Trimming removed 3 bases at V and 5 bases at J, with 8 bases between. There are 14 residues in the CDR3. Germline CDR1 reads SEHNR; CDR2 reads FQNEAQ (reference sequence). CDR3 nucleotide sequence: TGTGCCAGCAGCTTGAACCAGGATAATTCACCCCTCCACTTT. Encoded protein: CASSLNQDNSPLHF.

The V and J genes are TRBV28 and TRBJ1-1; D is undetermined. V dropped 1 base and J dropped 0 bases, with 9 bases sitting between them. The CDR3 loop spans 15 amino acids. Looked up from germline, CDR1 is MDHEN and CDR2 is SYDVKM. The CDR3 loop is CASSLSWSVNTEAFF. DNA for the CDR3: TGTGCCAGCAGTTTATCCTGGTCGGTGAACACTGAAGCTTTCTTT.

The gene calls are TRBV6-5 and TRBJ1-6, with D possibly matching TRBD1 (6 bases). Germline CDR1 is MNHEY and CDR2 is SVGAGI. V lost 7 bases, J lost 9 bases, and 10 bases lay in between. The CDR3 extends over 12 amino acids. The CDR3 nucleotides read TGTGCCAGCAAACAGGGAGTTTCACCCCTCCACTTT. Protein: CASKQGVSPLHF.

V gene TRBV6-5 combines with J gene TRBJ2-1, with 7 positions matching TRBD2. CDR1 is MNHEY, CDR2 SVGAGI, per germline. The length of the CDR3 is 13 residues. The CDR3 sequence: CAASGRSYNEQFF. The CDR3 coding sequence is TGTGCTGCTAGCGGCCGCTCCTACAATGAGCAGTTCTTC.

This clone showed up just once. The rearrangement uses TRBV7-3 and TRBJ2-1, with 7 bases lining up with TRBD1. The CDR3 runs 13 residues. CDR1 and CDR2 from the germline V gene are SGHTA and FQGTGA. After removal of 2 bases from V and 9 bases from J, the junction contained 4 bases not matched to a gene. CDR3 sequence (DNA): TGTGCCAGCAGCTTACACAGGGGAAGTGAGCAGTTCTTC. Its protein product is CASSLHRGSEQFF.

The chain links TRBV25-1 to TRBJ2-3; 12 positions agree with TRBD2. Germline V gene data show CDR1 as MGHDK and CDR2 as SYGVNS. V dropped 5 bases and J dropped 1; count of bases not matched to a gene: 4. The length of the CDR3 is 16 residues. CDR3 bases: TGTGCCAGCAGTAGCGGACTAGCGGGACGCACAGATACGCAGTATTTT. Translated: CASSSGLAGRTDTQYF.

The CDR3 sequence is CASSLRTGRDEQFF. CDR3 sequence (DNA): TGCGCCAGCAGCTTGAGAACAGGGAGGGATGAGCAGTTCTTC. The V call is TRBV5-1, the J call TRBJ2-1, with D possibly TRBD2 on 7 matching bases. There are 14 residues in the CDR3. V gave up 1 base and J gave up 8 bases, with 13 bases separating them. CDR1 and CDR2 from the germline V gene are SGHRS and YFSETQ.

The chain couples TRBV5-1 to TRBJ2-1, with 14 bases aligning to TRBD2. V gave up 0 bases and J gave up 7 bases; unmatched junction bases: 9. CDR3 length equals 18 residues. Germline CDR1 and CDR2: SGHRS and YFSETQ. The CDR3 protein is CASSLGPPTSGGGNEQFF. DNA of the CDR3: TGCGCCAGCAGCTTGGGGCCCCCGACTAGCGGGGGGGGTAATGAGCAGTTCTTC.